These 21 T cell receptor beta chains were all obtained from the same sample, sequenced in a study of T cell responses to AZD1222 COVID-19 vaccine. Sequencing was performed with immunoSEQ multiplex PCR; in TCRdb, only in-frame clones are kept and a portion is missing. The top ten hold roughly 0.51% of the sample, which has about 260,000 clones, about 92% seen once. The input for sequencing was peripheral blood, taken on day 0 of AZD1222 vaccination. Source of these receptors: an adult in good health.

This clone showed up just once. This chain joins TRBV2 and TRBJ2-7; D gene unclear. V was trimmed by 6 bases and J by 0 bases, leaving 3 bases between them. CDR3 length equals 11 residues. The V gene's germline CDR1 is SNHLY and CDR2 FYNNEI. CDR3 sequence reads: CASSVSYEQYF. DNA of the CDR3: TGTGCCAGCAGCGTCTCCTACGAGCAGTACTTC.

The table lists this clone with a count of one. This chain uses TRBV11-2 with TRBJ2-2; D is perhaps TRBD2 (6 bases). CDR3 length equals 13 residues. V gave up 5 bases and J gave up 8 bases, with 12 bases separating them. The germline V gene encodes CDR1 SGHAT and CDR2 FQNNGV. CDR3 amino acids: CASSRDFLGELFF. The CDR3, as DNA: TGTGCCAGCAGCAGGGACTTTTTGGGGGAGCTGTTTTTT.

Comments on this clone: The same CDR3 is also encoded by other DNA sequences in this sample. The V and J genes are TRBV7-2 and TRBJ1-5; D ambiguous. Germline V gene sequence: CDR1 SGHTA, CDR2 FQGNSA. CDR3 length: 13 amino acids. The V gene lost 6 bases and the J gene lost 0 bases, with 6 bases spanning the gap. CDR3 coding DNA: TGTGCCAGCAGTTCGTATAGCAATCAGCCCCAGCATTTT. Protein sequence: CASSSYSNQPQHF.

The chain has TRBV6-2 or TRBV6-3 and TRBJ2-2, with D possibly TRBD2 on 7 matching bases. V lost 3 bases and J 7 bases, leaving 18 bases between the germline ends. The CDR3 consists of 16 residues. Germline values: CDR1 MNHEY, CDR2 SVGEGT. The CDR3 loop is CASSYPFRGAIGELFF. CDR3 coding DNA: TGTGCCAGCAGTTATCCGTTCCGGGGGGCTATCGGGGAGCTGTTTTTT.

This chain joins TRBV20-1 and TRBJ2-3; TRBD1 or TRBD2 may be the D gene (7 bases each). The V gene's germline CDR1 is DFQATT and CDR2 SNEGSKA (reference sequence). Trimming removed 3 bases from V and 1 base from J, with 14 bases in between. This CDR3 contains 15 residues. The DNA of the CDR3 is TGCAGTGCTAGTGACAGGGAGGGAGGCACAGATACGCAGTATTTT. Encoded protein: CSASDREGGTDTQYF.

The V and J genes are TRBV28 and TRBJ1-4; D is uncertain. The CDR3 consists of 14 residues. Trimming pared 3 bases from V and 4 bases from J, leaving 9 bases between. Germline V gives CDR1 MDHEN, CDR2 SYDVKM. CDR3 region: CASSLLEDNEKLFF. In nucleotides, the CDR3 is TGTGCCAGCAGTTTGCTGGAGGATAATGAAAAACTGTTTTTT.

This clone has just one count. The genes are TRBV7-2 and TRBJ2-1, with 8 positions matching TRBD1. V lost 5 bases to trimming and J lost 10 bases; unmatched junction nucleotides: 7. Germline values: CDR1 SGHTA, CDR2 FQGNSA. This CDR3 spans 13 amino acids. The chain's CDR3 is CASSPRGLHEQFF. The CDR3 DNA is TGTGCCAGCAGCCCCAGGGGGCTACACGAGCAGTTCTTC.

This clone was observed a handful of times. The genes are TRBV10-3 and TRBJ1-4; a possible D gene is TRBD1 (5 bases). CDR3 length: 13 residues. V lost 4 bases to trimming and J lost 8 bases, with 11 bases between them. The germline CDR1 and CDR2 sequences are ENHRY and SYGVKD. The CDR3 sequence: CAISGDLREKLFF. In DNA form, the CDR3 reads TGTGCCATCAGTGGGGACCTTAGGGAAAAACTGTTTTTT.

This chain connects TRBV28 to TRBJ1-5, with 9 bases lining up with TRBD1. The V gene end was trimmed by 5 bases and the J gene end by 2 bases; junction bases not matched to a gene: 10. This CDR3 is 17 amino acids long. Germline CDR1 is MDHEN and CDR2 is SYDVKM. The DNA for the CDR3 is TGTGCCAGCAGTGCCCGTGGGACAGGGTCGGGCAATCAGCCCCAGCATTTT. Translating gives CASSARGTGSGNQPQHF.

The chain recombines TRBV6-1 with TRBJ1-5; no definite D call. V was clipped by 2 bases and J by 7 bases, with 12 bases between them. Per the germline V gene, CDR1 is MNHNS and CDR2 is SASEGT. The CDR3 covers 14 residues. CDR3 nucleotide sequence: TGTGCCAGCAGTGAAAGGAGGGTCCGGCAGCCCCAGCATTTT. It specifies CASSERRVRQPQHF.

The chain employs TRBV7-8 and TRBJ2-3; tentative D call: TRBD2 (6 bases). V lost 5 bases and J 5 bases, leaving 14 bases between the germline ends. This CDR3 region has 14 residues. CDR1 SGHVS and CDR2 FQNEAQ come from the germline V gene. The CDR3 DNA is TGTGCCAGCAGCGACCTAGGGCGGGGAGATACGCAGTATTTT. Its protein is CASSDLGRGDTQYF.

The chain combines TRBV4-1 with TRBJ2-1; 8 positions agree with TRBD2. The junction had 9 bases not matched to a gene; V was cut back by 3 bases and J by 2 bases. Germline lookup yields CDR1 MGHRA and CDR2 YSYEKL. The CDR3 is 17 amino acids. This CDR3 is CASSHLLAGGTYNEQFF. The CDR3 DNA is TGCGCCAGCAGCCATCTACTGGCGGGGGGCACCTACAATGAGCAGTTCTTC.

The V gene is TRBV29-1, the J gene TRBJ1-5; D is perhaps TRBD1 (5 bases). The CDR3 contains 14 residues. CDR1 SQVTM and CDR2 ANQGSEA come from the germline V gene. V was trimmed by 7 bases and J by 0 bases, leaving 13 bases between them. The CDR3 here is CSATVGPSNQPQHF. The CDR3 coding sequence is TGCAGCGCCACAGTGGGGCCTAGCAATCAGCCCCAGCATTTT.

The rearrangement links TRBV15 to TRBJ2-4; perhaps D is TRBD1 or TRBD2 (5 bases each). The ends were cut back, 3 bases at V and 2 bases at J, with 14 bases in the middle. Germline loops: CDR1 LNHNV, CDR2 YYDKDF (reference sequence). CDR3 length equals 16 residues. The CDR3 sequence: CATSSRGAGTKNIQYF. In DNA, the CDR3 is TGTGCCACCAGCAGTCGAGGGGCTGGGACCAAAAACATTCAGTACTTC.

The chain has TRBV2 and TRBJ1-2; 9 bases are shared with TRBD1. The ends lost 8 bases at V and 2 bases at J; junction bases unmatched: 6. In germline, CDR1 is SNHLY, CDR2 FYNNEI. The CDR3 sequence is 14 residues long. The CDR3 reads CASRTGAVNYGYTF. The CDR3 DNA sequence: TGTGCCAGCCGGACAGGGGCCGTCAACTATGGCTACACCTTC.

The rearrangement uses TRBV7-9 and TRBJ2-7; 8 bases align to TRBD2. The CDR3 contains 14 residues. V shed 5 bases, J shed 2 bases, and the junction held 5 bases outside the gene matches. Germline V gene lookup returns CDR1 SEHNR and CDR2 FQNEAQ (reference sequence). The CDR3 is CASSPSGGPYEQYF. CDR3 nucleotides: TGTGCCAGCAGCCCAAGCGGGGGACCCTACGAGCAGTACTTC.

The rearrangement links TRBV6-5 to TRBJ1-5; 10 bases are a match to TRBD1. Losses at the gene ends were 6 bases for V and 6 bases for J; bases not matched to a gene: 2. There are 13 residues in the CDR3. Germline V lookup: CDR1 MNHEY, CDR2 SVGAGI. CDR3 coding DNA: TGTGCCAGCAGGGACAGGGGGTCTCAGCCCCAGCATTTT. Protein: CASRDRGSQPQHF.

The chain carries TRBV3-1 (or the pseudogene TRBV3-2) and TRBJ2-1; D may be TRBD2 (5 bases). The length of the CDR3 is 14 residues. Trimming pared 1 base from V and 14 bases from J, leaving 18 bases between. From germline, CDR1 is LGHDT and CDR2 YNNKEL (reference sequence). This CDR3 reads CASSQGTSKPGEFF. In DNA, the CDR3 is TGTGCCAGCAGCCAAGGAACTTCTAAACCCGGGGAGTTCTTC.

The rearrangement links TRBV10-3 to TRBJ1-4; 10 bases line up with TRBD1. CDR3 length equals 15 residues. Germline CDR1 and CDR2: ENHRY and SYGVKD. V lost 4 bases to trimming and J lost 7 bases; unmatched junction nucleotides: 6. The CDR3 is CAISAGTGEGEKLFF. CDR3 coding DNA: TGTGCCATCAGTGCCGGGACAGGGGAGGGTGAAAAACTGTTTTTT.

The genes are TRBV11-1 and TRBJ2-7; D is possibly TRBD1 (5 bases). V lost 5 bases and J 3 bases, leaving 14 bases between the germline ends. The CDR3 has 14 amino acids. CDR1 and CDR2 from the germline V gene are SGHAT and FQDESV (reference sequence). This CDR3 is CASSPGPEYYEQYF. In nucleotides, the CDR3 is TGTGCCAGCAGCCCAGGGCCAGAATACTACGAGCAGTACTTC.

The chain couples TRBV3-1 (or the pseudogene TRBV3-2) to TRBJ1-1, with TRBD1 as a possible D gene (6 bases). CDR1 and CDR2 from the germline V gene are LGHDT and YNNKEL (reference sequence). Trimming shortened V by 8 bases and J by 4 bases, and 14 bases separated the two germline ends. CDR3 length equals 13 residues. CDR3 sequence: CASDHGGGTEAFF. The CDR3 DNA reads TGTGCCAGCGACCACGGAGGGGGCACTGAAGCTTTCTTT.